This TCR beta chain was sequenced in a study of T-cell reconstitution after alpha-beta-depleted transplantation in children. Overall study findings and caveats: Newly produced T cells mostly accounted for T-cell counts and diversity one year post-transplant.

Using unique molecular identifiers, the investigators prepared the TCRbeta library. A single record per CDR3 protein comes from TCRdb applying MiXCR to the PCR reads. The top ten clones hold around 15% of a sample with fewer than 550,000 distinct CDR3 sequences, approximately 10% of them seen once. This clonotype has only a few counts. The antigen is undetermined. V lost 3 bases, J lost 0 bases, and 9 bases lay in between. The CDR3 extends over 15 amino acids. The germline gives CDR1 SGDLS, CDR2 YYNGEE. The material sequenced was PBMCs, mostly from graft donor cells, taken 180 days after TCRalphabeta/CD19-depleted stem cell transplant. The rearrangement joins TRBV9 to TRBJ2-2; maybe TRBD2 (5 bases). The sequence came from a female patient aged 2-15 years who had a stem cell transplant for aplastic anemia, so the T cells may come from the graft donor. The CDR3 sequence is CASSEWGANTGELFF. DNA for the CDR3: TGTGCCAGCAGCGAATGGGGAGCGAACACCGGGGAGCTGTTTTTT.